This T cell receptor (beta chain) was found in a study of cytomegalovirus exposure and HLA in healthy donors (dated by TCRdb to between 2016 and 2019). Some background on the complete study: In an earlier analysis of under 750 of the donors, 276 Gb of sequence data and 117 million unique TCR beta sequences from 180 million or so T cells were reported. A later genetic analysis took genome-wide SNP genotypes for about three fifths of the roughly 670 donors and used that subset as a discovery cohort. Using immunosequencing, the study profiled T cell repertoires from 666 subjects and related those repertoires to cytomegalovirus serostatus. To decide whether each TCR beta V gene segment behaved as functional or pseudogenic, an earlier analysis of some 600 of the donors relied on high-throughput TCR beta sequencing. The aim of the study was to test whether cataloging public T cell receptors could identify signatures of past pathogen exposure. Along with the approximately 700-subject first cohort, a separate validation cohort of over a hundred different subjects was used. Five DR-DQ haplotypes were handled as single units for association and clustering because linkage in the cohort was strong. Rather than drawing on any new phenotypic data, the later analysis identified candidate immune exposures from TCR beta sequences and the way those sequences occurred across donors. Of the 300 to 400 genotyped donors, about 84% fell in the genetic ancestry cluster associated with self-reported Caucasian donors. Every discovery cohort repertoire had been produced on one sequencing platform. The study combined high-throughput TCR immunosequencing, statistical association of individual TCRs with disease status, and machine learning to predict cytomegalovirus infection status. HLA typing included class I and class II loci at four-digit resolution. Alongside the repertoire data, information on donor age, sex, ethnicity and CMV serostatus was compiled. An early release that covered some 640 HLA-typed donors contained approximately 300 gigabases of sequencing data and 75 million to 100 million unique TCR sequences. A later analysis re-examined previously published TCR beta repertoires from more than 550 donors and added high-resolution HLA genotyping to investigate patterns of TCR occurrence. Typing coverage differed by locus: A, B, C, DRB1 and DQB1 were typed in roughly 620-640 donors, DQA1 in about 550, DPA1 in approximately 600, and DPB1 in 400 to 490. Across approximately 400 genotyped donors of the cohort, an average of approximately 240,000 unique TCR beta nucleotide sequences per donor were sequenced, and approximately 19% of those sequences were non-productive. Study-level results and caveats: A further reported finding was that TCR beta sequences accurately predicted the HLA-A and HLA-B alleles for most subjects in the first cohort. The sequencing pipeline was judged likely to have produced a cluster of highly shared sequence variants as a technical artifact. The authors suggested that the approach could potentially be generalized to other disease states and immunological phenotypes. Only TCR beta chains were sequenced in this cohort, and the absence of alpha or paired-chain data limited detectable features. For the cohort, immune exposure information was limited to CMV serostatus. Correlated functional status among segregating V segments might reflect linkage disequilibrium, but an unknown experimental factor could not be ruled out. In vitro tests confirmed that a few of the cytomegalovirus-associated TCR beta chains recognize cytomegalovirus antigens. The study gave a list of over 150 TCR beta chains associated with cytomegalovirus. A later analysis reported that several top co-occurrence clusters appeared linked to parvovirus B19, influenza, CMV and Epstein-Barr virus. V-gene and J-gene trimming of TCR beta chains was associated with a missense DCLRE1C variant in a later genetic analysis, and the association was replicated in an independent cohort. The presence/absence analyses assumed that sequencing depth was roughly uniform across donors, and that assumption may not be true. According to a later genetic analysis, donors in an Asian-associated ancestry cluster had fewer N-insertions in productive TCRs than the approximately 690-donor mean. Across donors, most TCR sequences were observed very rarely, whereas some public TCRs were present in many individuals. Approximately 18 rarely observed V segments, including chromosome 9 orphons, were excluded from the earlier analysis of approximately 500 of the donors because counts were too low. Because HLA typing was unavailable for some donors at each locus, only the typed subset was used in association tests. The classifier was reported to diagnose cytomegalovirus status with high specificity and sensitivity in both the original and validation cohorts. When HLA alleles, especially DR and DQ, strongly co-occurred, TCR associations were difficult to assign to individual alleles. According to a later analysis, most CMV-associated TCR beta chains appeared to be HLA-restricted, and the HLA associations seemed to be driven largely by CMV exposure. A later analysis found that HLA-associated TCR beta chains were more clonally expanded and had lower generation probabilities than equally common non-associated chains. A later analysis found that TCR association rates varied across HLA loci, with DRB1 alleles showing the most associated TCRs and HLA-C alleles the fewest. Some IMGT-functional V segments, including TRBV6-2 and TRBV6-3, could not be told apart with the 87-base-pair reads, so those segments were excluded. Specific HLA alleles were associated with 15,000 to 20,000 TCR beta sequences at a false discovery rate of 0.05 in a later analysis. In an earlier analysis of some 640 of the donors, most TCR beta V segments were observed in productive rearrangements about 90% or about 30% of the time, broadly matching IMGT annotations.

Remarks on this clone: Its recognized antigen is unknown. Base qualities are not recorded, but no much larger clone differs from it by a single base.

The cohort was made up of 500 to 850 healthy bone marrow donors. At the time of sampling, all cohort members were nominally healthy, though unrecorded immune exposures were likely present. The donor tested CMV seropositive, placing the donor among the roughly 300 seropositive members of the cohort. A peripheral blood sample was provided by each donor, and peripheral blood mononuclear cells were used for TCR beta sequencing. Genomic DNA was extracted from the blood cell samples with the Qiagen DNeasy Blood Extraction Kit. Including cysteine and phenylalanine, the CDR3 has 16 amino acids. Only the CDR3 DNA is retained, 48 bases long and in frame from the first base. CDR1 and CDR2 (SQVTM, ANQGSEA) derive from the germline V gene. Cut back by 3 bases and 4 bases, the V and J ends lie 19 bases apart. Receptors were amplified or captured by the immunoSEQ multiplex PCR assay. The multiplex PCR relied on a mix of 60 forward primers for TCR Vbeta segments and 13 reverse primers for TCR Jbeta segments. The CDR3 region of rearranged TCR beta genes was amplified from genomic DNA with a multiplex PCR assay. The Illumina HiSeq System was used to sequence the amplified TCR beta libraries as 87-base-pair reads. As for the authors' bioinformatics: In a later analysis, some 80 million unique TCR beta chains were counted across the approximately 670 repertoires, and about 9.9 million of these chains were shared by at least two donors. Raw reads were error-corrected and collapsed into unique sequences by a nearest-neighbor algorithm in which closely related sequences were merged to remove PCR and sequencing errors. V, D and J gene segments were assigned by aligning CDR3 sequences to IMGT reference sequences. For a sequence to be retained, a match of at least six nucleotides to both a V gene segment and a J gene segment was required. Rearrangements were called productive when the CDR3 lacked stop codons and stayed in frame with V and J; all others were non-productive. Following IMGT convention, CDR3 was defined as the stretch from the second conserved V-encoded cysteine up to the conserved J-encoded phenylalanine. The earlier analysis of roughly 590 of the donors excluded sequences that lacked an unambiguous match to a single V gene segment. An earlier analysis of 550 to 650 of the donors classified V segments as functional when productive rearrangements were above 56.7% and as segregating when the standard deviation between donors was above 5%. A statistical classification framework was built to diagnose cytomegalovirus status from the catalog of TCR beta chain sequences. A later analysis assigned V and J genes by comparing TCR nucleotide sequences with IMGT/GENE-DB human TR gene sequences. In a later analysis, CDR3 sequences and most-parsimonious VDJ recombination scenarios were assigned using the TCRdist pipeline. A later analysis defined each TCR beta chain by its CDR3 amino acid sequence plus V-gene family, and excluded reads lacking a unique V-gene family. As a way to deal with suspected cross-contamination and a sequencing artifact, a later analysis dropped over 550 nucleotide sequences that were highly shared and had low generation probability. In a later analysis, a clonal expansion index was calculated for each public chain from normalized within-repertoire ranks of inferred template counts. A later analysis computed generation probabilities with a VDJ recombination model fitted to out-of-frame rearrangements, and checked the results against IGoR. In a later analysis, hypergeometric tests were used to score TCR-TCR, TCR-HLA and TCR-CMV co-occurrence, with a repertoire-size bias correction applied to TCR pairs. False discovery rates were estimated in a later analysis by permuting HLA or CMV assignments 20 times. A later analysis grouped co-occurring TCRs with DBSCAN, adding TCRdist sequence similarity when clustering within HLA-allele-positive subsets. Co-occurrence clustering excluded repertoires with fewer than 30,000 or more than 120,000 public chains, plus five with anomalous nucleotide sharing. TCRdb limited this immuneACCESS table to in-frame rearrangements with V and J called. A share of clones is missing; checked studies link under half to unresolved V genes, and the rest is unexplained. V and J calls and clone size are given by that table; D and trimming were obtained from the DNA. The sample table contains 110,000 or so clones; only one count was recorded for about 76% of them. The top ten constitute 12% of the sample.

The sequence is built from TRBV29-1 and TRBJ2-1, with no confident D gene call. This receptor was taken from a woman between 35 and 50 years old in good health and CMV-seropositive. Input material: PBMCs. Here is the DNA: TGCAGCGTTGATGGAGAAGAACAAAAACTTTACAATGAGCAGTTCTTC. Its translation is CSVDGEEQKLYNEQFF.